Listed below are T cell receptor beta chains from one sample, sequenced in a study of shared clonotypes between healthy human individuals. Clones were read by immunoSEQ multiplex PCR, and TCRdb kept only the in-frame ones, dropping some. The table lists 1,500,000 or so clones, 96% of them singletons. Sequenced: naive CD4+ T cells sorted from blood. These receptors all come from a young man in good health. Each CDR3 is given without its conserved first and last residue.

V	J	CDR3
TRBV5-6	TRBJ2-1	ASSKGVASAYNEQF
TRBV18	TRBJ1-3	ASSPLPRQGRNTIY
TRBV7-8	TRBJ2-6	ASSLVRTSPSSGANVLT
TRBV6-6	TRBJ1-5	ASSDPDRVGQPQH
TRBV7-2	TRBJ2-7	ASSLALAGGLSSYEQY
TRBV28	TRBJ2-3	ASSTRTSGDGTDTQY
TRBV18	TRBJ1-2	ASSPPRSGVYYGYT
TRBV6-1	TRBJ2-7	ASSRTDKNYEQY
TRBV5-1	TRBJ2-7	ASSLVGGPYEQY
TRBV11-2	TRBJ1-5	ASTPGPHQPQH
TRBV5-1	TRBJ2-7	ASSVEGRPSYEQY
TRBV4-3	TRBJ2-1	ASSQDWGTSGINEQF
TRBV28	TRBJ2-7	ASSFPRLAKQRDEQY
TRBV18	TRBJ2-4	ASSLPGTALAKNIQY
TRBV5-6	TRBJ2-7	ASSSRQGRNEQY
TRBV6-1	TRBJ2-5	ASRRQGAETQY
TRBV11-2	TRBJ2-7	ASSSGRRPYEQY
TRBV7-1	TRBJ1-2	ASSLGAGRNYGYT
TRBV28	TRBJ1-1	ASSLSGNRAEAF
TRBV25-1	TRBJ1-4	ASSEEPTNEKLF
TRBV10-3	TRBJ2-7	AISDNTAGWEQY
TRBV9	TRBJ2-1	ASSVGHNTGRGEQF
TRBV25-1	TRBJ2-7	ASSGPGKQY
TRBV19	TRBJ2-3	ASGDLVSTDTQY
TRBV7-8	TRBJ2-7	ASSLQDSYEQY
TRBV21-1	TRBJ2-7	ASSNRDRHYYEQY
TRBV30	TRBJ2-7	AWSGDRGYEQY
TRBV6-5	TRBJ2-2	ASSYEPLNTGELF
TRBV5-1	TRBJ2-1	ASSLLSGGGTPQF
TRBV5-4	TRBJ1-1	ASSFSSEAF
TRBV29-1	TRBJ2-5	SVRRETQY
TRBV28	TRBJ1-2	ASGWRIPYGYT
TRBV28	TRBJ1-2	ASRSETGTYGYT
TRBV28	TRBJ2-1	ASTASGRAYNEQF
TRBV27	TRBJ1-5	ASSYTGQTYSNQPQH
TRBV5-1	TRBJ2-3	ASSKDIGGADTQY
TRBV28	TRBJ1-5	ATEFRVTGDQPQH
TRBV7-3	TRBJ1-5	ASSQGTGSSQPQH
TRBV6-5	TRBJ2-7	ASRQGQGVYEQY
TRBV9	TRBJ2-3	ASSVTTGSAGFADTQY
TRBV9	TRBJ2-3	ASSVRTSGWGDTQY
TRBV18	TRBJ2-7	ASSPPDQGGYEQY
TRBV9	TRBJ2-2	ASSVAPGAGELF
TRBV7-8	TRBJ2-7	ASSLTRGGYEQY
TRBV9	TRBJ2-1	ASSVVDYNEQF
TRBV2	TRBJ2-1	ASSESWAGGFGEQF
TRBV27	TRBJ2-7	ASSLFSGSFEQY
TRBV13	TRBJ2-4	ASSPGSAGIQY
TRBV28	TRBJ2-7	ASRQGSQVFQQY